This T cell receptor beta chain was captured by sequencing in a study of blood T cell repertoires in COVID-19 (dated by TCRdb to the early 2020s). For context, the study as a whole: Collaborator samples came from the United States, Italy and Spain and covered acute and convalescent phases of COVID-19. The prospective study material was composed of cDNA or gDNA derived from T cells, B-cell-depleted T cells, or PBMCs. Deeply sampled blood TCRbeta repertoires from subjects exposed to, actively infected with, or recovered from COVID-19 were included in the dataset. The repertoires were released in a freely available public database meant as a resource for research on the immune response to SARS-CoV-2. The samples were drawn from two sources: the first 160 participants of the ongoing ImmuneRACE study, and 1,000 to 1,500 subjects contributed by 6 global collaborators. Sample metadata almost always included a de-identified subject ID, COVID-19 status, age in years and sex. Where available, HLA class I and class II types were taken from metadata supplied by the sample provider and were not determined by assay-based typing. The paper's findings and limits, for the study overall: The amount of clinical and demographic metadata varied by source and participant and was provided uncurated.

Looking up the germline V gene yields CDR1 MNHEY and CDR2 SVGAGI. The cysteine opens and the phenylalanine closes a CDR3 of 14 amino acids. Only CDR3 DNA is held: 42 bases, read in frame from base 1. Deletion took 5 bases off V and 4 bases off J, with a span of 14 bases between the germline ends. In Seattle, one collaborating source enrolled patients while the infection was active and tracked those patients longitudinally over the course of disease. Whole blood was collected in K2EDTA tubes by collaborating institutions according to the institutions' own protocols. For TCRbeta analysis, collaborator samples were shipped as frozen whole blood, as isolated PBMCs, or as DNA extracted from either sample type. TCRbeta CDR3 regions were amplified from genomic DNA by means of the immunoSEQ Assay, a bias-controlled multiplex PCR. The authors processed their data as follows. The number of nucleated cells in each sample was estimated by amplification of reference gene primers within the assay. To quantify the absolute abundance of each unique TCRbeta CDR3 rearrangement, sequence reads were collapsed and filtered. For each sample, productive Simpson clonality was calculated as the square root of Simpson's diversity index over productive rearrangements. Imported from immuneACCESS, the table was reduced by TCRdb to in-frame sequences with V and J called. These copies leave out some clones; in studies compared against another copy, an unresolved V gene accounts for under half, and the cause of the remainder is not known. V and J calls and clone size follow that table, whereas D and trimming were derived from the DNA. In all, the sample holds hundreds of thousands of clones, and about 91% of those were seen once. The leading ten clones occupy around 0.95% of the sample.

About this clone itself: Its antigen specificity is not known. Base-call qualities are not available, and no considerably larger clone is one nucleotide away.

Rearrangement joined TRBV6-5 to TRBJ1-1; no D gene can be assigned with confidence. This clonotype was sampled from a man between 18 and 35 years old with COVID-19, enrolled during active disease. The sequenced material came from peripheral blood. The CDR3 here reads CASSTRVGGTEAFF. The DNA sequence is as follows: TGTGCCAGCAGTACTCGGGTGGGAGGCACTGAAGCTTTCTTT.